This T cell receptor beta chain originates from a study of Graves' ophthalmopathy and Graves' hyperthyroidism. This clonotype has a single count. With 7 bases removed from V and 7 bases from J, the gap between germline ends came to 8 bases. The CDR3 consists of 11 residues. Germline CDR1 is SGDLS and CDR2 is YYNGEE. Beta-chain TCR CDR3 regions were amplified from RNA transcripts. Second-round multiplex PCR came after a first-round RT-PCR that employed HTBI primers. TCRdb passed the multiplex PCR reads through MiXCR, listing each CDR3 protein once. This sample has 200,000 to 300,000 distinct CDR3 sequences, with around 45% found just once.

This TCR was recovered from an adult man with Graves' ophthalmopathy. Sequenced material: peripheral blood. The V call is TRBV9, the J call TRBJ2-2; D unresolved. CDR3 in amino acids: CASGPYGELFF. The CDR3 region has the DNA TGTGCCAGCGGCCCTTACGGGGAGCTGTTTTTT.